Following are 25 T cell receptor beta chains from one sample sequenced in a study of control samples from healthy donors and cancer patients. Only in-frame clones appear in the TCRdb table, and some are missing; sequencing was by immunoSEQ multiplex PCR. Of 100,000 to 150,000 clones in the sample, roughly 91% were seen once. What was sequenced was PBMCs. Receptor source: a man between 45 and 60 years old with head and neck cancer.

This chain joins TRBV6-6 and TRBJ2-1; D possibly uses TRBD1 or TRBD2 (5 bases each). The CDR3 contains 16 residues. Germline V lookup: CDR1 MNHNY, CDR2 SVGAGI (reference sequence). V was clipped by 5 bases and J by 4 bases, with 18 bases between them. CDR3 in DNA: TGTGCCAGCAGTAACGGCAGAGGGGTAACGTACAATGAGCAGTTCTTC. Its protein product is CASSNGRGVTYNEQFF.

This chain joins TRBV19 and TRBJ1-1; possibly TRBD1 for D (5 bases). Looked up from germline, CDR1 is LNHDA and CDR2 is SQIVND (reference sequence). The CDR3 spans 17 residues. Trimming took 6 bases from V and 5 from J, leaving 25 bases between them. CDR3 sequence: CASSMGNDAEGRTEAFF. The DNA for the CDR3 is TGTGCCAGTAGCATGGGCAACGACGCTGAGGGACGAACTGAAGCTTTCTTT.

The rearrangement links TRBV5-5 to TRBJ2-1; D possibly corresponds to TRBD2 (6 bases). From germline, CDR1 is SGHKS and CDR2 YYEKEE (reference sequence). The length of the CDR3 is 15 residues. Trimming removed 1 base from V and 0 bases from J, with 8 bases in between. DNA of the CDR3: TGTGCCAGCAGCTTGTTAGCGGTCTCCTACAATGAGCAGTTCTTC. Its protein is CASSLLAVSYNEQFF.

The genes are TRBV5-4 and TRBJ2-2; D might be TRBD1 or TRBD2, each matching 5 bases. Germline-derived CDR1 and CDR2 are SGHNT and YYREEE (reference sequence). The germline V and J ends were trimmed by 4 bases and 1 base, with 11 bases remaining between them. The CDR3 extends over 15 amino acids. The CDR3 protein is CASSRRDQNTGELFF. CDR3 in DNA: TGTGCCAGCAGCCGCCGGGACCAGAACACCGGGGAGCTGTTTTTT.

This chain connects TRBV27 to TRBJ2-1; D uncertain. Germline V CDR1 and CDR2: MNHEY, SMNVEV (reference sequence). The V and J ends lost 5 bases and 3 bases respectively, with 11 bases between them. This CDR3 contains 14 residues. This chain's CDR3 is CASSSGDLYNEQFF. The CDR3 DNA follows: TGTGCCAGCAGTAGTGGTGACCTCTACAATGAGCAGTTCTTC.

V and J are TRBV3-1 (or the pseudogene TRBV3-2) and TRBJ1-1; no reliable D call. CDR3 length: 15 residues. Per the germline V gene, CDR1 is LGHDT and CDR2 is YNNKEL (reference sequence). Trimming left V 4 bases short and J 5 bases short, with 17 bases between. CDR3 sequence reads: CASSPWTARGTEAFF. In DNA form, the CDR3 reads TGTGCCAGCAGCCCTTGGACGGCCAGAGGTACTGAAGCTTTCTTT.

The rearrangement links TRBV7-9 to TRBJ2-7, with TRBD2 identical over 11 bases. The CDR3 runs to 18 residues. V shed 5 bases, J shed 3 bases, and the junction held 15 bases outside the gene matches. The germline V gene has CDR1 SEHNR and CDR2 FQNEAQ (reference sequence). In nucleotides, the CDR3 is TGTGCCAGCAGCGCTACTAGCGGGAGCTCCAGGAGCTTCTACGAGCAGTACTTC. Its protein is CASSATSGSSRSFYEQYF.

The V and J genes are TRBV27 and TRBJ2-1; tentatively, D is TRBD2 (5 bases). Germline-derived CDR1 and CDR2 are MNHEY and SMNVEV (reference sequence). This CDR3 comprises 15 residues. V was cut by 3 bases and J by 4 bases, with 13 bases left in between. DNA of the CDR3: TGTGCCAGCAGTTTTGGTTGGACGGGGTACAATGAGCAGTTCTTC. Its translation is CASSFGWTGYNEQFF.

The V call is TRBV5-1, the J call TRBJ2-3; D is unresolved. Trimming took 4 bases from V and 11 from J, leaving 14 bases between them. CDR1 and CDR2 from the germline V gene are SGHRS and YFSETQ. This CDR3 has 12 residues. The CDR3: CASSPAQTGQYF. The DNA for the CDR3 is TGCGCCAGCAGCCCTGCCCAAACGGGGCAGTATTTT.

The chain links TRBV6-5 to TRBJ1-2; the D gene is possibly TRBD1 (5 bases). The CDR3 extends over 15 amino acids. The V end was cut by 2 bases, the J end by 8 bases, with 18 bases between. The germline gives CDR1 MNHEY, CDR2 SVGAGI. CDR3 sequence (DNA): TGTGCCAGCAGTTACGGTACAGGAGGAGGGTTGGGCTACACCTTC. Translation: CASSYGTGGGLGYTF.

CDR3 DNA sequence: TGTGCCAGTAGTATAGGCGGGGAGCAGTTCTTC. This codes for CASSIGGEQFF. The genes are TRBV19 and TRBJ2-1, with D maybe TRBD2 (5 bases). The CDR3 has 11 amino acids. The ends were cut back, 1 base at V and 10 bases at J, with 5 bases in the middle. The germline V gene encodes CDR1 LNHDA and CDR2 SQIVND (reference sequence).

This clone appeared once. J is TRBJ2-3 and V is TRBV7-9; no clear D. CDR3 length equals 12 residues. The germline V gene has CDR1 SEHNR and CDR2 FQNEAQ (reference sequence). Trimming removed 6 bases at V and 2 bases at J, with 6 bases between. The CDR3 protein is CASSTYTDTQYF. CDR3 coding DNA: TGTGCCAGCAGTACATACACAGATACGCAGTATTTT.

The genes are TRBV19 and TRBJ1-3, with D uncertain. The CDR3 contains 14 residues. Germline V lookup: CDR1 LNHDA, CDR2 SQIVND (reference sequence). The V and J ends lost 5 bases and 4 bases respectively, with 12 bases between them. CDR3 sequence: CASSPGGSGNTIYF. In DNA form, the CDR3 reads TGTGCCAGTAGTCCGGGAGGGTCCGGAAACACCATATATTTT.

This chain joins TRBV5-4 and TRBJ1-4; possibly TRBD1 for D (6 bases). Trimming removed 1 base at V and 2 bases at J, with 15 bases between. Germline V lookup: CDR1 SGHNT, CDR2 YYREEE (reference sequence). This CDR3 has 17 amino acids. CDR3 nucleotides: TGTGCCAGCAGCTTGTCCCTGACAGGAGTGACTAATGAAAAACTGTTTTTT. Its translation: CASSLSLTGVTNEKLFF.

The chain is built from TRBV5-1 and TRBJ1-6; D gene ambiguous. Trimming stripped 7 bases from V and 6 bases from J, with 8 bases between. There are 12 residues in the CDR3. Germline-derived CDR1 and CDR2 are SGHRS and YFSETQ. CDR3 in DNA: TGCGCCAGCCTGGAAGGTAATTCACCCCTCCACTTT. Protein sequence: CASLEGNSPLHF.

The J gene is TRBJ2-1, the V gene TRBV29-1, with TRBD1 matching over 9 bases. This CDR3 contains 14 residues. Per germline, CDR1 SQVTM and CDR2 ANQGSEA. Trimming at V came to 4 bases and at J to 6 bases, leaving 7 bases not matched to a gene. CDR3 region: CSVVRDREGNEQFF. The CDR3 DNA sequence: TGCAGCGTTGTCCGGGACAGGGAGGGCAATGAGCAGTTCTTC.

The chain links TRBV10-2 to TRBJ2-3; TRBD2 matches 8 bases. The germline V gene encodes CDR1 WSHSY and CDR2 SAAADI. The trim removed 4 bases at V and 10 bases at J, leaving 10 bases unmatched. The CDR3 sequence is 14 residues long. The CDR3 bases are TGCGCCAGCAGTGGGGGAGCGGGGGCCTTTCCGCAGTATTTT. Amino acids: CASSGGAGAFPQYF.

The rearrangement joins TRBV7-6 to TRBJ2-1; TRBD2 is a possible D gene (5 bases). Germline V gene data show CDR1 as SGHVS and CDR2 as FNYEAQ. Trimming took off 9 bases at V and 0 bases at J, with 12 bases between the two ends. The CDR3 is made up of 14 amino acids. The CDR3 sequence: CARADFSSYNEQFF. CDR3 sequence (DNA): TGTGCCAGGGCGGACTTTAGCTCCTACAATGAGCAGTTCTTC. The full variable domain, its missing parts supplied by reference TRBV7-6 and TRBJ2-1, is GAGVSQSPRYKVTKRGQDVALRCDPISGHVSLYWYRQALGQGPEFLTYFNYEAQQDKSGLPNDRFSAERPEGSISTLTIQRTEQRDSAMYRCARADFSSYNEQFFGPGTRLTVL.

This chain connects TRBV11-2 to TRBJ1-4; D is undetermined. The V gene lost 5 bases and the J gene lost 0 bases, with 13 bases spanning the gap. CDR1 and CDR2 from the germline V gene are SGHAT and FQNNGV. The CDR3 is 16 amino acids. The CDR3 DNA sequence: TGTGCCAGCAGCACCGCGTACAGATCAACTAATGAAAAACTGTTTTTT. Translated: CASSTAYRSTNEKLFF.

The chain uses TRBV19 and TRBJ2-3, with TRBD2 matching 10 bases. Per germline, CDR1 LNHDA and CDR2 SQIVND (reference sequence). This CDR3 region has 17 residues. V lost 1 base and J lost 4; bases outside the gene matches: 8. This CDR3 reads CASSIALAGVGADTQYF. CDR3 coding DNA: TGTGCCAGTAGTATAGCCCTAGCGGGAGTTGGCGCAGATACGCAGTATTTT.

The chain employs TRBV7-9 and TRBJ2-1; D is perhaps TRBD2 (6 bases). CDR3 size: 16 residues. V lost 5 bases, J lost 3 bases, and 17 bases lay in between. Per the germline V gene, CDR1 is SEHNR and CDR2 is FQNEAQ (reference sequence). In nucleotides, the CDR3 is TGTGCCAGCAGCCTCTTCGTTGGCGGGGTCTACAATGAGCAGTTCTTC. As protein: CASSLFVGGVYNEQFF. Full variable domain (rest looked up from reference TRBV7-9 and TRBJ2-1): DTGVSQNPRHKITKRGQNVTFRCDPISEHNRLYWYRQTLGQGPEFLTYFQNEAQLEKSRLLSDRFSAERPKGSFSTLEIQRTEQGDSAMYLCASSLFVGGVYNEQFFGPGTRLTVL.

The chain combines TRBV4-1 with TRBJ2-7; the D gene is possibly TRBD1 (6 bases). V lost 4 bases and J 1 base, leaving 14 bases between the germline ends. Germline-derived CDR1 and CDR2 are MGHRA and YSYEKL. CDR3 length: 15 residues. The CDR3 is CASSRPDSLSYEQYF. The CDR3 DNA follows: TGCGCCAGCAGCCGGCCGGACAGTTTGTCCTACGAGCAGTACTTC.

This chain links TRBV5-1 with TRBJ2-7, with D uncertain. V lost 5 bases and J 0 bases, leaving 9 bases between the germline ends. Germline V CDR1 and CDR2: SGHRS, YFSETQ. The CDR3 length is 13 residues. CDR3 bases: TGCGCCAGCAGTCCGGGTTCCTCCTACGAGCAGTACTTC. This sequence encodes CASSPGSSYEQYF.

This rearrangement joins TRBV6-1 to TRBJ1-1, with D maybe TRBD1 (5 bases). The CDR3 is 14 residues long. CDR1 and CDR2 from the germline V gene are MNHNS and SASEGT. The V end was cut by 2 bases, the J end by 1 base, with 8 bases between. CDR3 DNA sequence: TGTGCCAGCAGTGAAATGACAGCGAACACTGAAGCTTTCTTT. It encodes CASSEMTANTEAFF.

The chain combines TRBV6-1 with TRBJ1-2, with a possible D match to TRBD1 (5 bases). Looked up from germline, CDR1 is MNHNS and CDR2 is SASEGT. Trimming removed 1 base at V and 4 bases at J, with 13 bases between. The CDR3 covers 15 residues. In nucleotides, the CDR3 is TGTGCCAGCAGTGAAGGGGCTGCGGGGGGCTATGGCTACACCTTC. As protein: CASSEGAAGGYGYTF.